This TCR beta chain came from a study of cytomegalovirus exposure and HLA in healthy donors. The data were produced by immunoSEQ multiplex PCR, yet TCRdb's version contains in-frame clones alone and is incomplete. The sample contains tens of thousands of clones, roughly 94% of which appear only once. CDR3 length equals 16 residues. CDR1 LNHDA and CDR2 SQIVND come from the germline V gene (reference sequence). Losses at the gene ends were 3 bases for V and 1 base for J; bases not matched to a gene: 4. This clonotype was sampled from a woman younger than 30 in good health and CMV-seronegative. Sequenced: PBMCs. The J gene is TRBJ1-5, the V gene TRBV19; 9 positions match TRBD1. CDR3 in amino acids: CASSIGQGRSNQPQHF. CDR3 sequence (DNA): TGTGCCAGTAGTATTGGACAGGGGAGGAGCAATCAGCCCCAGCATTTT. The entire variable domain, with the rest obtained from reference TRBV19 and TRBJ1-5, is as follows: DGGITQSPKYLFRKEGQNVTLSCEQNLNHDAMYWYRQDPGQGLRLIYYSQIVNDFQKGDIAEGYSVSREKKESFPLTVTSAQKNPTAFYLCASSIGQGRSNQPQHFGDGTRLSIL.